This T cell receptor (beta chain) appears in the sequencing data of a study of shared clonotypes between healthy human individuals. Naive-designated CD8 cells lacked CD45RO, were positively enriched for CCR7, and omitted terminally differentiated effector memory CD45RA+ cells. This CDR3 contains 15 residues. Trimming removed 5 bases from V and 2 bases from J, with 16 bases in between. Germline V gene sequence: CDR1 LNHDA, CDR2 SQIVND (reference sequence). Some clones are missing from TCRdb's copy, which holds only in-frame ones; the method was immunoSEQ multiplex PCR. This sample has around 2.1 million clones, with approximately 94% found just once.

This TCR was recovered from a man aged 18 to 30 in good health. Some clones in this sample may be carry-over from other donors' samples. Sequencing was done on a sample of naive CD8+ T cells from PBMCs. The chain links TRBV19 to TRBJ2-7, with a possible D match to TRBD1 (8 bases). The CDR3 region has the DNA TGTGCCAGTAGTGTGCGGACAGGGAGGGCCTACGAGCAGTACTTC. Encoded protein: CASSVRTGRAYEQYF.